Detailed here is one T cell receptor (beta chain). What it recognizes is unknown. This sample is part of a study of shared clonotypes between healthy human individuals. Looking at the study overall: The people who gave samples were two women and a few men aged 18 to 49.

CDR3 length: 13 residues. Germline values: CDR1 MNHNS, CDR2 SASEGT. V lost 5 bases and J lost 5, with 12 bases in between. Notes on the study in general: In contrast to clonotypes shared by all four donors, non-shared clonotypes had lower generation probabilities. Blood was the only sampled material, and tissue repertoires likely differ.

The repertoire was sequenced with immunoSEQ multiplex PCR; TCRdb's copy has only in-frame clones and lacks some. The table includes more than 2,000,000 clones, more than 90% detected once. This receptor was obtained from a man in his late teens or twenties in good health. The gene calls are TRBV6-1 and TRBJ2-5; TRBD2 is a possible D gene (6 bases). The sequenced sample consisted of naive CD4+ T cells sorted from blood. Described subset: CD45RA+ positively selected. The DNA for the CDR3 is TGTGCCAGCAGTCGGGGGAGTGGGGAGACCCAGTACTTC. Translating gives CASSRGSGETQYF.